Shown below are 12 T cell receptor beta chains from a single sample sequenced in a study of blood T cell repertoires in COVID-19. Repertoires were generated with immunoSEQ multiplex PCR, while TCRdb's copy carries only in-frame clones and drops some. The sample has tens of thousands of clones; around 90% are singletons. Sequencing was carried out using peripheral blood. The receptors stem from a human donor in a cohort sampled during active COVID-19.

The gene calls are TRBV21-1 and TRBJ2-7; TRBD2 was called by the table and not checked on the DNA. TRBV21-1 is marked as a pseudogene. The CDR3 runs to 14 residues. CDR3: CASSERDHSYEQYF. The CDR3 DNA is TGTGCCAGCAGTGAGCGGGATCACTCCTACGAGCAGTACTTC.

This clone appeared once. As DNA, the CDR3 is TGTGCCAGCAGCCGCGGGGGCGGGGAGCAGTTCTTC. Its protein product is CASSRGGGEQFF. The V gene is TRBV6-5, the J gene TRBJ2-1; possible D gene TRBD2, 7 bases. Germline loops: CDR1 MNHEY, CDR2 SVGAGI. Trimming left V 6 bases short and J 10 bases short, with 13 bases between. CDR3 size: 12 residues.

The rearrangement links TRBV29-1 to TRBJ1-1; D perhaps matches TRBD1 (5 bases). V was shortened by 7 bases and J by 2 bases, with 14 bases between the two germline ends. This CDR3 contains 13 residues. Germline V gene lookup returns CDR1 SQVTM and CDR2 ANQGSEA. CDR3 bases: TGCAGCGCTAAGTCTAGGGGAAACACTGAAGCTTTCTTT. Translation: CSAKSRGNTEAFF.

DNA for the CDR3: TGTGCCTGGAGTGTAAAATCGGTTGATGCAGCTTTCTTT. It specifies CAWSVKSVDAAFF. The chain recombines TRBV30 with TRBJ1-1; the D is unclear. The germline V and J ends were trimmed by 0 bases and 10 bases, with 15 bases remaining between them. Germline loops: CDR1 GTSNPN, CDR2 SVGIG (reference sequence). This CDR3 has 13 amino acids.

J is TRBJ2-7 and V is TRBV13, with D hard to call. The CDR3 covers 14 residues. Trimming cost V 5 bases and J 2 bases, with 13 bases left between them. Germline lookup yields CDR1 PRHDT and CDR2 FYEKMQ (reference sequence). The chain's CDR3 is CASSILVLPYEQYF. The DNA for the CDR3 is TGTGCCAGCAGCATATTAGTGCTACCCTACGAGCAGTACTTC.

The chain links TRBV9 to TRBJ1-3; a possible D gene is TRBD1 (6 bases). The CDR3 loop spans 16 amino acids. V lost 4 bases and J lost 2, with 16 bases in between. Germline V gives CDR1 SGDLS, CDR2 YYNGEE. CDR3 sequence: CASSPPEGQTGNTIYF. DNA of the CDR3: TGTGCCAGCAGCCCCCCTGAGGGACAAACTGGAAACACCATATATTTT.

The chain carries TRBV28 and TRBJ2-2, with 7 bases matching TRBD1. This CDR3 has 14 amino acids. With V trimmed by 4 bases and J by 12 bases, 11 bases remained unmatched. Germline assignment: CDR1 MDHEN and CDR2 SYDVKM. CDR3 DNA: TGTGCCAGCAGTTCCATCTCAGCGGACAGGCAGCTGTTTTTT. This codes for CASSSISADRQLFF.

The chain couples TRBV15 to TRBJ2-7, with 8 bases that match TRBD2. With 1 base clipped from V and 0 bases from J, the junction kept 8 bases outside the gene matches. Germline CDR1 LNHNV, CDR2 YYDKDF (reference sequence). The CDR3 is made up of 17 amino acids. In DNA, the CDR3 is TGTGCCACCAGCAGAGTAGGGGGGGCGGGGGGCTCCTACGAGCAGTACTTC. This translates into CATSRVGGAGGSYEQYF.

The chain couples TRBV7-2 to TRBJ2-3; 11 positions match TRBD2. CDR1 and CDR2 (germline): SGHTA, FQGNSA. After removal of 3 bases from V and 5 bases from J, the junction contained 7 bases not matched to a gene. This CDR3 region has 16 residues. CDR3 coding DNA: TGTGCCAGCAGCTTTGGGGCTAGCGGGGGGATAGATACGCAGTATTTT. It translates to CASSFGASGGIDTQYF. The full variable domain, in which reference TRBV7-2 and TRBJ2-3 provide the parts outside the CDR3, is GAGVSQSPSNKVTEKGKDVELRCDPISGHTALYWYRQSLGQGLEFLIYFQGNSAPDKSGLPSDRFSAERTGGSVSTLTIQRTQQEDSAVYLCASSFGASGGIDTQYFGPGTRLTVL.

The J gene is TRBJ2-1, the V gene TRBV7-6, with D perhaps matching TRBD2 (5 bases). Between the trimmed V and J ends, which lost 5 bases and 9 bases, there was a span of 14 bases. The V gene's germline CDR1 is SGHVS and CDR2 FNYEAQ. The CDR3 has 13 amino acids. The CDR3 nucleotides are TGTGCCAGCAGCCGCCGTAGCGATGCTGAGCAGTTCTTC. Translation gives CASSRRSDAEQFF.

J is TRBJ2-3 and V is TRBV5-4; unclear D gene. Deletions cut 6 bases from V and 3 bases from J, with 14 bases between. The germline gives CDR1 SGHNT, CDR2 YYREEE (reference sequence). This CDR3 has 14 residues. In nucleotides, the CDR3 is TGTGCCAGCACGTCTGCAGGTGCGACAGATACGCAGTATTTT. Its translation: CASTSAGATDTQYF. Filled out from reference TRBV5-4 and TRBJ2-3, the complete variable domain reads ETGVTQSPTHLIKTRGQQVTLRCSSQSGHNTVSWYQQALGQGPQFIFQYYREEENGRGNFPPRFSGLQFPNYSSELNVNALELDDSALYLCASTSAGATDTQYFGPGTRLTVL.

Concerning this clone: The DNA is left out, because the CDR3 cannot be placed on it with certainty; the CDR3 is given as TCRdb lists it. The chain links TRBV10-3 to TRBJ2-2; the D call TRBD1 from the table was never checked on the DNA. Germline CDR1 ENHRY, CDR2 SYGVKD. The CDR3 has 14 residues if both end residues are counted. The CDR3 region is CAISADRTGGSCFF.